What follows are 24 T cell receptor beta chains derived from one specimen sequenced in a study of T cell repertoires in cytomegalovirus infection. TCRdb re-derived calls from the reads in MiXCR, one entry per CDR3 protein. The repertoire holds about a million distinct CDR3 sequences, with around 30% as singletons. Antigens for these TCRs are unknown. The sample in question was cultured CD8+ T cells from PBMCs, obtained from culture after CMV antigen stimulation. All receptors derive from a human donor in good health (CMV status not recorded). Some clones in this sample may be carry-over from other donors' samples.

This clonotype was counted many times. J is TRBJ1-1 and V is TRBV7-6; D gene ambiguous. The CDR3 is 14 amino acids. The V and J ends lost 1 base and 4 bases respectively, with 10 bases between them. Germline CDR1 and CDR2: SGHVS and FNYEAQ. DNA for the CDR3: TGTGCCAGCAGCTTAGAGGGATGGACCACTGAAGCTTTCTTT. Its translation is CASSLEGWTTEAFF.

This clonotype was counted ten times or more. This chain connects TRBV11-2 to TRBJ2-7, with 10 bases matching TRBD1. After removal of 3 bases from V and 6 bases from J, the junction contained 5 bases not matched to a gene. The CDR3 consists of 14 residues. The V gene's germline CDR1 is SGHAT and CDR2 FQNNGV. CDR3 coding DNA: TGTGCCAGCAGCTTCGGGACAGGGGTTCCCGAGCAGTACTTC. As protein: CASSFGTGVPEQYF.

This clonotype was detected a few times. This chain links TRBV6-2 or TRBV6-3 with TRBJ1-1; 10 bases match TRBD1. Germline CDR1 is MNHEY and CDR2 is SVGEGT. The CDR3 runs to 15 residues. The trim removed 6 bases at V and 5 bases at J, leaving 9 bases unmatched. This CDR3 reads CASSPGQGVGTEAFF. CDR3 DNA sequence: TGTGCCAGCAGCCCAGGACAGGGGGTTGGTACTGAAGCTTTCTTT.

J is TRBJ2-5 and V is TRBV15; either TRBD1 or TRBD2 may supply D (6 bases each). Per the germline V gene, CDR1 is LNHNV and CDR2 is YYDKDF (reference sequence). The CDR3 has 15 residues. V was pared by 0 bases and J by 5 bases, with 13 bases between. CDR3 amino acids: CATSRDYQGRETQYF. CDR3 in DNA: TGTGCCACCAGCAGAGATTACCAGGGGAGGGAGACCCAGTACTTC.

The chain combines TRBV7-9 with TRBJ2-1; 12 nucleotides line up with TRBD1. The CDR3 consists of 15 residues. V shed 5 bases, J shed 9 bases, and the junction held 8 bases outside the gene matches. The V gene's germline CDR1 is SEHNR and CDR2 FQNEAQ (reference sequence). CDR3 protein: CASSHRDRGPGEQFF. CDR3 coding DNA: TGTGCCAGCAGCCACCGGGACAGGGGGCCTGGTGAGCAGTTCTTC. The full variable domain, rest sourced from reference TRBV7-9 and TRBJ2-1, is DTGVSQNPRHKITKRGQNVTFRCDPISEHNRLYWYRQTLGQGPEFLTYFQNEAQLEKSRLLSDRFSAERPKGSFSTLEIQRTEQGDSAMYLCASSHRDRGPGEQFFGPGTRLTVL.

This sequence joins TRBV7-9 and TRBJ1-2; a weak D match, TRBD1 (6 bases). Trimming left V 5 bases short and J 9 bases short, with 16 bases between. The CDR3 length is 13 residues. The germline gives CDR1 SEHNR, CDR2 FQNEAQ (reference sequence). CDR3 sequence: CASSLDRPWSYTF. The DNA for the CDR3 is TGTGCCAGCAGCCTCGACAGGCCCTGGAGCTACACCTTC.

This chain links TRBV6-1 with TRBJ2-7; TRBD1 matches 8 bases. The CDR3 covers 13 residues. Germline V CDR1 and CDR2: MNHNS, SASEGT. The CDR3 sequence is CATSQGAGYEQYV. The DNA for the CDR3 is TGTGCAACCTCCCAGGGGGCTGGATACGAGCAGTACGTC.

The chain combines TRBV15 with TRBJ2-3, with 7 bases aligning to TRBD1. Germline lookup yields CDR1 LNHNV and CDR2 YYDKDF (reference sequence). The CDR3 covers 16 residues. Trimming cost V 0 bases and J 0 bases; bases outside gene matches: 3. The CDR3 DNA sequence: TGTGCCACCAGCAGAGACCGGGACAGAAGCACAGATACGCAGTATTTT. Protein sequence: CATSRDRDRSTDTQYF.

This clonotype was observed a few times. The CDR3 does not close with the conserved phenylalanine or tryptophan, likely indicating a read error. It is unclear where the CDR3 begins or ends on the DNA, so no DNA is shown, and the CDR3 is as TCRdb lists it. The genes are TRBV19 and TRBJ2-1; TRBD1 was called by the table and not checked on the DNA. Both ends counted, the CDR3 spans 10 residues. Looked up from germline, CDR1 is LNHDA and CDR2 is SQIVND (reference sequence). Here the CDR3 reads CARQDRGQVV.

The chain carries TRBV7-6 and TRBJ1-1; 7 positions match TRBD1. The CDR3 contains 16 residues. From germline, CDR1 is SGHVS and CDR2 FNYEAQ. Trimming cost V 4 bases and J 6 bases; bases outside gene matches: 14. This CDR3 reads CASSSTPGQDLAEAFF. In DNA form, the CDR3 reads TGTGCCAGCAGCTCTACCCCCGGACAGGACTTGGCTGAAGCTTTCTTT. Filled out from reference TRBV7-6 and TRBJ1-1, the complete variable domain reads GAGVSQSPRYKVTKRGQDVALRCDPISGHVSLYWYRQALGQGPEFLTYFNYEAQQDKSGLPNDRFSAERPEGSISTLTIQRTEQRDSAMYRCASSSTPGQDLAEAFFGQGTRLTVV.

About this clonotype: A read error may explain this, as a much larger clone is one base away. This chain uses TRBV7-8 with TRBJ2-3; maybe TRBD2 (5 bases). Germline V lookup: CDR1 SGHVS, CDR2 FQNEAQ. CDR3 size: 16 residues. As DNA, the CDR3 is TGTGCCAGCAGCCCTGGGGTGTCTCCTAGCACAGATAGGCAGTATTTT. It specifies CASSPGVSPSTDRQYF.

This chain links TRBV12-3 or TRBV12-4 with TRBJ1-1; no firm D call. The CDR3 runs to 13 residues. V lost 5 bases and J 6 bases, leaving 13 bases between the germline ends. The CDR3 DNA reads TGTGCCAGCAGTACGGGGTATCGCCCTGAAGCTTTCTTT. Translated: CASSTGYRPEAFF.

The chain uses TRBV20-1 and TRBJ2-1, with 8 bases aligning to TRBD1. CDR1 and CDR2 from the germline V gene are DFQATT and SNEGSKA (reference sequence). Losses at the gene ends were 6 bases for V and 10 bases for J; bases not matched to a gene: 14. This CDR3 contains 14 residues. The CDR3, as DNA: TGCAGTGCACTGGATGCACAGGGGGTTGGGGAGCAGTTCTTC. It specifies CSALDAQGVGEQFF.

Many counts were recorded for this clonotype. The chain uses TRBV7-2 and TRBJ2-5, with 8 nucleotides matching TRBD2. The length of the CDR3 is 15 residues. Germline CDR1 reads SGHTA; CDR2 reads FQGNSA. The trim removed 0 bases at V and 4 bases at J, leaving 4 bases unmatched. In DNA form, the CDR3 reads TGTGCCAGCAGCTTAGCGGATAGCGGGGTAGAGACCCAGTACTTC. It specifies CASSLADSGVETQYF.

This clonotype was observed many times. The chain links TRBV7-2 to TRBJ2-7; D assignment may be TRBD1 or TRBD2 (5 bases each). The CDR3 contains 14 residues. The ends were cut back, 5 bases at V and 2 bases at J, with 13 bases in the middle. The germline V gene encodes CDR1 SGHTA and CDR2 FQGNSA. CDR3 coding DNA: TGTGCCAGCAGCCCCTATGTGGGACCCTACGAGCAGTACGTC. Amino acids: CASSPYVGPYEQYV.

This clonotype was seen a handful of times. DNA of the CDR3: TGTGCCAGCAGTTACGGGGGACAGGTGACCTACGAGCAGTACGTC. This gives the protein CASSYGGQVTYEQYV. The chain uses TRBV6-6 and TRBJ2-7; 8 nucleotides align to TRBD1. There are 15 residues in the CDR3. Per the germline V gene, CDR1 is MNHNY and CDR2 is SVGAGI (reference sequence). J lost 2 bases, V lost 2 bases, and 5 bases had no gene match.

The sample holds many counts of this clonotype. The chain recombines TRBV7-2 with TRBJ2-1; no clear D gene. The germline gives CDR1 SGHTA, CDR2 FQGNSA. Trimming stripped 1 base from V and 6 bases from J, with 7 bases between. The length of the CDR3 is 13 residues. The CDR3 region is CASSLGYVNEQFF. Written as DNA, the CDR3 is TGTGCCAGCAGCTTAGGATATGTCAATGAGCAGTTCTTC.

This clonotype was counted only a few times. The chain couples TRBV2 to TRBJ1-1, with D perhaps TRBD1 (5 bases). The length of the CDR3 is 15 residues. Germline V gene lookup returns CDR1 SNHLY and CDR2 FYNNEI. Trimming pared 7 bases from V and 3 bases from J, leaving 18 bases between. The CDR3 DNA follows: TGTGCCAGCATTCCAGGGCCGGGGTCAGACACTGAAGCTTTCTTT. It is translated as CASIPGPGSDTEAFF.

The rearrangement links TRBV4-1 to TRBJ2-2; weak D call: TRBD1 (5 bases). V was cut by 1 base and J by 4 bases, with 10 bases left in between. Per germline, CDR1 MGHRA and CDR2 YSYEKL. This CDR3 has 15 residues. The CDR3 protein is CASSQAARATGELFF. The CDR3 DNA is TGCGCCAGCAGCCAAGCTGCCAGGGCCACCGGGGAGCTGTTTTTT.

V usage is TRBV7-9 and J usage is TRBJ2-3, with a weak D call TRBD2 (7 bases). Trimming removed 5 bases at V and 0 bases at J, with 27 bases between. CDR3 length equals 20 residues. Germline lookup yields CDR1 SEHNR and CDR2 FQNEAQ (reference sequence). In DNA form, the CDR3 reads TGTGCCAGCAGCGGGTCTCCGCGGCGGGGGCTACTGACTAGCACAGATACGCAGTATTTT. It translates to CASSGSPRRGLLTSTDTQYF. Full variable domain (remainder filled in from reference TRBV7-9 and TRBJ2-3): DTGVSQNPRHKITKRGQNVTFRCDPISEHNRLYWYRQTLGQGPEFLTYFQNEAQLEKSRLLSDRFSAERPKGSFSTLEIQRTEQGDSAMYLCASSGSPRRGLLTSTDTQYFGPGTRLTVL.

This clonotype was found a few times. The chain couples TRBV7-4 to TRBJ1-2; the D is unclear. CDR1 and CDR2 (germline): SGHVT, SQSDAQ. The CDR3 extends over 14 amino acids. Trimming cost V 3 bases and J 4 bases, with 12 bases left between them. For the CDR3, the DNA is TGTGCCAGCAGCTTTCCCGGGTTCTCCTATGGCTACACCTTC. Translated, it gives CASSFPGFSYGYTF.

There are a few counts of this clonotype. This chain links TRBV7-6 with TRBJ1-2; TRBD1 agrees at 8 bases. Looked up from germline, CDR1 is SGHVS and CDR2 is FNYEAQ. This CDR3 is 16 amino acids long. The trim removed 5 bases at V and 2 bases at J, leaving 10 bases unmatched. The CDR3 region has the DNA TGTGCCAGCAGCGAGACAGGGGTCAGGGGCAACTATGGCTACACCTTC. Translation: CASSETGVRGNYGYTF.

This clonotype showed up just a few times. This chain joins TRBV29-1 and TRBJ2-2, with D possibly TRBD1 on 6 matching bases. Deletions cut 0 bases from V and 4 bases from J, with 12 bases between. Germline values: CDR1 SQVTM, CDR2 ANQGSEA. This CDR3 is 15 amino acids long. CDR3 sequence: CSVEERGWGTGELFF. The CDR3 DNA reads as TGCAGCGTTGAAGAAAGGGGGTGGGGCACCGGGGAGCTGTTTTTT.

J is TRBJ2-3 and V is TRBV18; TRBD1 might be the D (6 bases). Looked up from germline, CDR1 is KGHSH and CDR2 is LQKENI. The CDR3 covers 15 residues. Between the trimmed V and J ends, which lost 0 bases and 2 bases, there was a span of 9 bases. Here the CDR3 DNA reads TGTGCCAGCTCACCACCCCAGGGGCTCACAGATACGCAGTATTTT. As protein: CASSPPQGLTDTQYF. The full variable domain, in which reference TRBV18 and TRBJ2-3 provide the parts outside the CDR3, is NAGVMQNPRHLVRRRGQEARLRCSPMKGHSHVYWYRQLPEEGLKFMVYLQKENIIDESGMPKERFSAEFPKEGPSILRIQQVVRGDSAAYFCASSPPQGLTDTQYFGPGTRLTVL.